The T cell receptor beta chain under discussion was sequenced for a study of cytomegalovirus exposure and HLA in healthy donors. PCR involved 60 Vbeta and 13 Jbeta primers. The method was immunoSEQ multiplex PCR; TCRdb's version includes in-frame clones alone and lacks a portion of them. The sample carries some 130,000 clones, less than 80% recorded once. In regard to this clone: The antigen is unknown.

This CDR3 is built from 15 residues. Between the trimmed V and J ends, which lost 3 bases and 1 base, there was a span of 12 bases. The germline V gene has CDR1 SEHNR and CDR2 FQNEAQ (reference sequence). General study results and limits: Researchers reported in a later analysis that a missense DCLRE1C variant was tied to TCR beta V- and J-gene trimming. Per a prior analysis, the majority of TCR beta V segments were productive roughly 87% or roughly 30% of the time.

This cohort consisted of healthy bone marrow donors. The source is a man in his fifties in good health and CMV-seropositive. Sequences were obtained from PBMCs. The chain couples TRBV7-9 to TRBJ1-1; perhaps TRBD1 as D (5 bases). CDR3 sequence reads: CASSFRQTQNTEAFF. CDR3 sequence (DNA): TGTGCCAGCAGCTTTCGACAGACCCAGAACACTGAAGCTTTCTTT.